This T cell receptor beta chain comes out of a study of Ad26.COV2.S vaccination and SARS-CoV-2 variants. Trimming stripped 7 bases from V and 1 base from J, with 16 bases between. The CDR3 has 15 residues. CDR1 is KGHDR and CDR2 is SFDVKD in the germline V gene. Sequencing used immunoSEQ multiplex PCR; TCRdb keeps in-frame clones, though not all of them. The data show 150,000 to 200,000 clones, roughly 87% seen once. Study outcomes and limitations: Spike-specific TCR breadth was greater after Ad26.COV2.S than placebo. Total T cell responses, in the TCR breadth and depth analyses, may have been underestimated. Vaccine and placebo recipients had similar non-spike TCR breadth.

A remark on this clone: Its antigen is not identified.

This receptor was taken from a human donor who had recovered from COVID-19. This specimen was peripheral blood, taken after recovery from COVID-19. The chain has TRBV24-1 and TRBJ2-7, with a tentative D call TRBD2 (5 bases). The DNA of the CDR3 is TGTGCCACCAGCCCCCACAATTGGAGGTCCTACGAGCAGTACTTC. This codes for CATSPHNWRSYEQYF.